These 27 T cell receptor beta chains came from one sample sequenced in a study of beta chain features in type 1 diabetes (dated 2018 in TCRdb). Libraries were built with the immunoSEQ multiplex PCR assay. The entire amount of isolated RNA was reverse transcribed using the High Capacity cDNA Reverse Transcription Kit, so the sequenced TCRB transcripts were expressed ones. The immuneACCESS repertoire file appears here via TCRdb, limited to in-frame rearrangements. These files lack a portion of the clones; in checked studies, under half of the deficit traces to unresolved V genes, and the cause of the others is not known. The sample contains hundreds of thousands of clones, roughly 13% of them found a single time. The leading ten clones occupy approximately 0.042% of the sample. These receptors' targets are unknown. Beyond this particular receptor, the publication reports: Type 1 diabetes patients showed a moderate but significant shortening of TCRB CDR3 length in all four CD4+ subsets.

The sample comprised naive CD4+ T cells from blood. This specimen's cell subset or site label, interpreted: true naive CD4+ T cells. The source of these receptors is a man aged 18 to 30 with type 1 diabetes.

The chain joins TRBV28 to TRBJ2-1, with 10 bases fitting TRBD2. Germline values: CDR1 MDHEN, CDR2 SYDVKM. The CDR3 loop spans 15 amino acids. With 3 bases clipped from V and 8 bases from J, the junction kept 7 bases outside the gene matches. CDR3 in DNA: TGTGCCAGCAGTTTCACGGCTAGCGGGAGCTATGAGCAGTTCTTC. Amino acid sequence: CASSFTASGSYEQFF.

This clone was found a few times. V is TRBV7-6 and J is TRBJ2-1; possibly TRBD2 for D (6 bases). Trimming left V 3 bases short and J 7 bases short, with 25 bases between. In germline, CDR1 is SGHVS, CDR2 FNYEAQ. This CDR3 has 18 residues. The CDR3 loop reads CASSFLTFGGRLGNEQFF. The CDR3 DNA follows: TGTGCCAGCAGCTTTCTGACTTTCGGAGGGCGCTTGGGGAATGAGCAGTTCTTC.

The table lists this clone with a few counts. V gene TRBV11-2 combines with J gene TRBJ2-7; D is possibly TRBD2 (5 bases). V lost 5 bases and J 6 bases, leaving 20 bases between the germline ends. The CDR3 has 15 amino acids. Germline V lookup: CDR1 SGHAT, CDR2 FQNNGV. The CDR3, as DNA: TGTGCCAGCAGCCCTAGTGGTGGACGGGGTGGCGAGCAGTACTTC. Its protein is CASSPSGGRGGEQYF. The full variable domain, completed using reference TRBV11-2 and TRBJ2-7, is EAGVAQSPRYKIIEKRQSVAFWCNPISGHATLYWYQQILGQGPKLLIQFQNNGVVDDSQLPKDRFSAERLKGVDSTLKIQPAKLEDSAVYLCASSPSGGRGGEQYFGPGTRLTVT.

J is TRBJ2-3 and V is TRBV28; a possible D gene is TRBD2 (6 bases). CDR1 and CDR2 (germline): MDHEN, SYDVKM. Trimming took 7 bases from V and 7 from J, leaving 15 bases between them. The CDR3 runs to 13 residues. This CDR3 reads CASIPAGPYTQYF. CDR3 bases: TGTGCCAGCATTCCTGCGGGGCCATATACGCAGTATTTT.

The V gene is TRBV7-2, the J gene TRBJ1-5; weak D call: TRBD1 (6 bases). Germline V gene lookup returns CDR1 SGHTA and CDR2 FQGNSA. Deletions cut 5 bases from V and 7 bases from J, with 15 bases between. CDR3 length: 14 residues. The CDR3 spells CASSEQGFEQPQHF. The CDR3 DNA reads TGTGCCAGCAGCGAACAGGGATTTGAACAGCCCCAGCATTTT.

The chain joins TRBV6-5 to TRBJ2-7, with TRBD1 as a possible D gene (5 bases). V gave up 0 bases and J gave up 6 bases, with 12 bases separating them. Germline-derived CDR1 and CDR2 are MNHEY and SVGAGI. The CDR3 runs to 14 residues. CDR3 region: CASSYSRQGSEQYF. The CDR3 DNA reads TGTGCCAGCAGTTACTCCCGGCAGGGCAGCGAGCAGTACTTC.

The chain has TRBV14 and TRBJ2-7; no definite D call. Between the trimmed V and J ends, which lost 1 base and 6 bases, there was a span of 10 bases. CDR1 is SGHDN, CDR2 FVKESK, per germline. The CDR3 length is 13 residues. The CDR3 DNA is TGTGCCAGCAGCCAAGGTCCTCCCTCCGAGCAGTACTTC. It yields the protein CASSQGPPSEQYF.

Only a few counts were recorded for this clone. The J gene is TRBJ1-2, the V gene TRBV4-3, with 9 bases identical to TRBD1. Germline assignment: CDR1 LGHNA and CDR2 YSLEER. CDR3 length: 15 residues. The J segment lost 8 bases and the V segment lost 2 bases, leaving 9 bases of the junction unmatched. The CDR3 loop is CASSQLGTGMRGYTF. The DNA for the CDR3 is TGCGCCAGCAGCCAATTAGGGACAGGGATGCGAGGCTACACCTTC.

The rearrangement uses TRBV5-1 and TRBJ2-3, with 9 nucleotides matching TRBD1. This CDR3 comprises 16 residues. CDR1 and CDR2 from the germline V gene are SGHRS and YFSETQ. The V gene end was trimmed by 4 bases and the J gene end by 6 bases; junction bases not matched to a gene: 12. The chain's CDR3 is CASSPMPGQGSDTQYF. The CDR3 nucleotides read TGCGCCAGCAGCCCAATGCCGGGACAGGGATCCGATACGCAGTATTTT.

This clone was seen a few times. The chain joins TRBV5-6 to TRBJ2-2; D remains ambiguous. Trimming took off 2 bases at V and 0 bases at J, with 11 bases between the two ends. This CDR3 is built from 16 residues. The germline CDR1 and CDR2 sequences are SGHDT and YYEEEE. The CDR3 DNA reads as TGTGCCAGCAGCTTAACAGAGACCACGAACACCGGGGAGCTGTTTTTT. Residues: CASSLTETTNTGELFF.

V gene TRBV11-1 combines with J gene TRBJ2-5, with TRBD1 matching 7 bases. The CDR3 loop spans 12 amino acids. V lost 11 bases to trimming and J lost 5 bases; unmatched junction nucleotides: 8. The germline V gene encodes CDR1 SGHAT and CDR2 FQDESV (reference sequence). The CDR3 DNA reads TGTGCCGTCGAGGACAGGTCGGAGACCCAGTACTTC. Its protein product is CAVEDRSETQYF.

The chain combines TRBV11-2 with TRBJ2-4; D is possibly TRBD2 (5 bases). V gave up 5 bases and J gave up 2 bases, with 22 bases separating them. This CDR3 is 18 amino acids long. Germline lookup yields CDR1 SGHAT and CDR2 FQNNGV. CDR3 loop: CASSLIKGERDTKNIQYF. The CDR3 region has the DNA TGTGCCAGCAGCCTGATAAAGGGAGAAAGAGACACCAAAAACATTCAGTACTTC.

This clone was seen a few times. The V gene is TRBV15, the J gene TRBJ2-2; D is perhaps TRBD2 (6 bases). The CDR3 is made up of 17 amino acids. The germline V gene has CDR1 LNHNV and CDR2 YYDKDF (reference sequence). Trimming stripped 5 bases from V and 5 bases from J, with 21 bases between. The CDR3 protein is CATSGSDRGWYTGELFF. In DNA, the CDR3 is TGTGCCACCAGCGGCTCGGACCGGGGGTGGTATACCGGGGAGCTGTTTTTT.

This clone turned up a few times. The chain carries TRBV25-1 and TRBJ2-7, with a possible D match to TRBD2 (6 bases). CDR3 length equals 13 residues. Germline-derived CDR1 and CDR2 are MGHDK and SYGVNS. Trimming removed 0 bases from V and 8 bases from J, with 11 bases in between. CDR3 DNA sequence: TGTGCCAGCAGTGAATACCGGGGGACTCAGCAGTACTTC. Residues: CASSEYRGTQQYF.

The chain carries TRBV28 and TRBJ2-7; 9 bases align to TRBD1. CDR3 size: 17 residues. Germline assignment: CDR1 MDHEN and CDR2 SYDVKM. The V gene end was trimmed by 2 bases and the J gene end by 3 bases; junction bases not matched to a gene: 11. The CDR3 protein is CASSLPIDGTGNYEQYF. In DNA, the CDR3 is TGTGCCAGCAGTTTACCCATCGACGGGACAGGGAACTACGAGCAGTACTTC. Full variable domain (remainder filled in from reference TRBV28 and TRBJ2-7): DVKVTQSSRYLVKRTGEKVFLECVQDMDHENMFWYRQDPGLGLRLIYFSYDVKMKEKGDIPEGYSVSREKKERFSLILESASTNQTSMYLCASSLPIDGTGNYEQYFGPGTRLTVT.

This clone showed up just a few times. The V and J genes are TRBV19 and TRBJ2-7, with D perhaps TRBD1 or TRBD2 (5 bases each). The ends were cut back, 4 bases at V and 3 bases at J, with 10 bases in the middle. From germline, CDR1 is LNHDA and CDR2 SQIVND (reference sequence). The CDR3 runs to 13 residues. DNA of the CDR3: TGTGCCAGTAGTAAGGGGACCAACTACGAGCAGTACTTC. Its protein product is CASSKGTNYEQYF. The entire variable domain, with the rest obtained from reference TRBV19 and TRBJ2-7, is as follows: DGGITQSPKYLFRKEGQNVTLSCEQNLNHDAMYWYRQDPGQGLRLIYYSQIVNDFQKGDIAEGYSVSREKKESFPLTVTSAQKNPTAFYLCASSKGTNYEQYFGPGTRLTVT.

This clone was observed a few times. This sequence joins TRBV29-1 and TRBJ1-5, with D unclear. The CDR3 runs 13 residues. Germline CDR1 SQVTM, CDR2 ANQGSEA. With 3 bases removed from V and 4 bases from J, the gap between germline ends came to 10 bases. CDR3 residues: CSVEMERNQPQHF. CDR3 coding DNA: TGCAGCGTTGAGATGGAACGAAATCAGCCCCAGCATTTT.

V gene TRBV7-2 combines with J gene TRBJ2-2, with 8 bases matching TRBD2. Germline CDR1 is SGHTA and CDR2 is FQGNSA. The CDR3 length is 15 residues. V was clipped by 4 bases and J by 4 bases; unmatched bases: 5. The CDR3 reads CASSWVLAGTGELFF. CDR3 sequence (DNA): TGTGCCAGCAGCTGGGTCCTAGCGGGCACCGGGGAGCTGTTTTTT.

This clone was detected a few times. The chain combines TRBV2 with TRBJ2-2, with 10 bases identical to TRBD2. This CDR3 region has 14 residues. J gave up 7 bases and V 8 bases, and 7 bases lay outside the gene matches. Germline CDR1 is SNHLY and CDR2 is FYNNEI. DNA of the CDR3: TGTGCCAGCGGTAGCGGGAGGTCGGACGGGGAGCTGTTTTTT. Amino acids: CASGSGRSDGELFF.

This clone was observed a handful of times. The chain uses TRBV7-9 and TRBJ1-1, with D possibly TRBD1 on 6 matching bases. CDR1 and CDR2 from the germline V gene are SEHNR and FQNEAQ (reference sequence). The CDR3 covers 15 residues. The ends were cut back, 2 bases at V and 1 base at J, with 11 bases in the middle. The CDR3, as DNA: TGTGCCAGCAGCTTAAGAGCAGGGGCGAACACTGAAGCTTTCTTT. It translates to CASSLRAGANTEAFF.

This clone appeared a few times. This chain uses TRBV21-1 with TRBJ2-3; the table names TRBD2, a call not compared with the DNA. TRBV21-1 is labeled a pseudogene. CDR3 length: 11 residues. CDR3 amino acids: CASMGGGTQYF. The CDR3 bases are TGTGCCAGCATGGGGGGAGGTACGCAGTATTTT.

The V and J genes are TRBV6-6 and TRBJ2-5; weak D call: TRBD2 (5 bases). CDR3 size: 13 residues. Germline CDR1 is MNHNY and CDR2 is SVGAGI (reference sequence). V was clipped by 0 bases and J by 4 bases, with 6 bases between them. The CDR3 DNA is TGTGCCAGCAGTTACTCGGCGGGAGAGACCCAGTACTTC. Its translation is CASSYSAGETQYF.

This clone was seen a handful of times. For the CDR3, the DNA is TGTGCCAGCAGCTTAGTTTCCGGGCCGAGCACAGATACGCAGTATTTT. This encodes CASSLVSGPSTDTQYF. The V gene is TRBV7-6, the J gene TRBJ2-3; D remains ambiguous. The CDR3 consists of 16 residues. Looked up from germline, CDR1 is SGHVS and CDR2 is FNYEAQ. The ends were cut back, 1 base at V and 0 bases at J, with 11 bases in the middle.

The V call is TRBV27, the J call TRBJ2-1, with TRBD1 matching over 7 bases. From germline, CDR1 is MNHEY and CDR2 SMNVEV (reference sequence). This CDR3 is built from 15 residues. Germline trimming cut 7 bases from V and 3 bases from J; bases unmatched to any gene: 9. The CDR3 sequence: CASTDLGTVYNEQFF. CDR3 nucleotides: TGTGCCAGCACTGACCTAGGGACAGTCTACAATGAGCAGTTCTTC.

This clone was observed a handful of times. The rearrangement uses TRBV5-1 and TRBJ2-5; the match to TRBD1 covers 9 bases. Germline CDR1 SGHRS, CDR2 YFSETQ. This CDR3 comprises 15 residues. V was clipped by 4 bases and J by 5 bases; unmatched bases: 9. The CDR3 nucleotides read TGCGCCAGCAGCCGGGACAGGGACCTATTGGAGACCCAGTACTTC. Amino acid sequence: CASSRDRDLLETQYF.

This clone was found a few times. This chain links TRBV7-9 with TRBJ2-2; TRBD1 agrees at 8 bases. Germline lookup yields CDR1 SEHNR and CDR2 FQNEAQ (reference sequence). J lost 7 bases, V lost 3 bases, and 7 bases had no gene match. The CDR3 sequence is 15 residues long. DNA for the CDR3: TGTGCCAGCAGCTTCTTGGACAGGGTGGACGGGGAGCTGTTTTTT. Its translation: CASSFLDRVDGELFF.

CDR3 residues: CATSRAGYNEQFF. CDR3 DNA: TGTGCCACCAGCAGAGCAGGTTACAATGAGCAGTTCTTC. This chain links TRBV15 with TRBJ2-1; D call uncertain. The V end was cut by 1 base, the J end by 4 bases, with 5 bases between. Germline CDR1 and CDR2: LNHNV and YYDKDF (reference sequence). This CDR3 comprises 13 residues.